The clone carrying this T cell receptor beta chain was detected only once. J lost 8 bases, V lost 3 bases, and 18 bases had no gene match. This CDR3 has 18 residues. CDR1 KGHSH and CDR2 LQKENI come from the germline V gene. Measured with immunoSEQ multiplex PCR; TCRdb has only the in-frame clones, and not every one. The table shows 70,000 to 95,000 clones, with roughly 80% occurring only once. This specimen belongs to a study of blood T cell repertoires in COVID-19. Specimen: peripheral blood. The sequence was obtained from a woman in her 70s with active or convalescent COVID-19. This sequence joins TRBV18 and TRBJ1-2; 10 bases fit TRBD1. The CDR3 DNA is TGTGCCAGCTCACCCTACGACTATCGACAGGGGGCGCGAAGGGGCTACACCTTC. This codes for CASSPYDYRQGARRGYTF.